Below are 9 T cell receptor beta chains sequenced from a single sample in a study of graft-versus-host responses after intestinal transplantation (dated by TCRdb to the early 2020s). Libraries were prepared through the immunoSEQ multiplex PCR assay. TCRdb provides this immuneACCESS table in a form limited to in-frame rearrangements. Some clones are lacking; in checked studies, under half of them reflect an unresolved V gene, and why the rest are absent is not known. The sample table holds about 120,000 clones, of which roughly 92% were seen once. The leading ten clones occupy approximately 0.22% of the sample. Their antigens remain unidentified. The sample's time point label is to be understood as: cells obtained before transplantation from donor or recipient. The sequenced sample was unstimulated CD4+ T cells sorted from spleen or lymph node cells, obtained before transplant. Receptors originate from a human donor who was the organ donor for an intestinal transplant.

CDR3 DNA sequence: TGTGCCAGCAGTTTATGGGGACAGGGGGGCAGTGGCTACACCTTC. Amino acids: CASSLWGQGGSGYTF. The genes are TRBV28 and TRBJ1-2; 11 nucleotides line up with TRBD1. Looked up from germline, CDR1 is MDHEN and CDR2 is SYDVKM. The CDR3 runs 15 residues. With V trimmed by 0 bases and J by 7 bases, 4 bases remained unmatched.

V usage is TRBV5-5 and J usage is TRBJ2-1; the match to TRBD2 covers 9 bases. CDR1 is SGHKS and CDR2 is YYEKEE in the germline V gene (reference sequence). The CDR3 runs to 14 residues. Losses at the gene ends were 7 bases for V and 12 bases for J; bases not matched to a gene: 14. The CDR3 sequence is CASSKAREGGRQFF. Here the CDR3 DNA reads TGTGCCAGCTCTAAAGCGCGGGAGGGTGGTCGGCAGTTCTTC. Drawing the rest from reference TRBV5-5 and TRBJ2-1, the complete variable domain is DAGVTQSPTHLIKTRGQQVTLRCSPISGHKSVSWYQQVLGQGPQFIFQYYEKEERGRGNFPDRFSARQFPNYSSELNVNALLLGDSALYLCASSKAREGGRQFFGPGTRLTVL.

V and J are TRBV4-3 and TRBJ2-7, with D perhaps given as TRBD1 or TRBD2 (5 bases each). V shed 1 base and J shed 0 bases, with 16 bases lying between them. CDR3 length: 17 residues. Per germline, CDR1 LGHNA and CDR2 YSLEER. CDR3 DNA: TGCGCCAGCAGCCAAGCTCTCGGGGCTTTTAGCTCCTACGAGCAGTACTTC. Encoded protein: CASSQALGAFSSYEQYF.

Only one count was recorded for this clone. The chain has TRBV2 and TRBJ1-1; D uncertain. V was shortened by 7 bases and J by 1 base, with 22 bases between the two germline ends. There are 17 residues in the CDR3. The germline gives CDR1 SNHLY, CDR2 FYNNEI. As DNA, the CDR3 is TGTGCCAGCATAGGGTCTGTGCGGCTAGATGGGAACACTGAAGCTTTCTTT. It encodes CASIGSVRLDGNTEAFF.

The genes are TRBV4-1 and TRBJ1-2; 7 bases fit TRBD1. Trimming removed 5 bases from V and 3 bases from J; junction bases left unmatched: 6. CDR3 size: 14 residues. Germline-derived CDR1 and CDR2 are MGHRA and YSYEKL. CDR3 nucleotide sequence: TGCGCCAGCAGCTCACCGGGACAGTACTATGGCTACACCTTC. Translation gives CASSSPGQYYGYTF.

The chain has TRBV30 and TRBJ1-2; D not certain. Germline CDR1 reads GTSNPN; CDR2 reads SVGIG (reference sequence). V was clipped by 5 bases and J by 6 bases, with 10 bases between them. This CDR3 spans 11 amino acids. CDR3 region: CAWSLGDGYTF. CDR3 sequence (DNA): TGTGCCTGGTCCTTAGGTGATGGCTACACCTTC. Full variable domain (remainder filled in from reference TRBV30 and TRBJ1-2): SQTIHQWPATLVQPVGSPLSLECTVEGTSNPNLYWYRQAAGRGLQLLFYSVGIGQISSEVPQNLSASRPQDRQFILSSKKLLLSDSGFYLCAWSLGDGYTFGSGTRLTVV.

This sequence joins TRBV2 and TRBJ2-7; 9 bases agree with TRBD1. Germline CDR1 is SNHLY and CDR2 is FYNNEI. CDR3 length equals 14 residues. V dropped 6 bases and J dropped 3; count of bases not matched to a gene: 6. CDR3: CASRETGGVYEQYF. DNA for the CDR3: TGTGCCAGCAGGGAAACAGGGGGCGTCTACGAGCAGTACTTC.

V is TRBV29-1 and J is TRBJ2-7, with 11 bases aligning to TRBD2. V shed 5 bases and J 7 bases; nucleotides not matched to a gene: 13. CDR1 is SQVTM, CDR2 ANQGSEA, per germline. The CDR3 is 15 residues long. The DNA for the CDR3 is TGCAGCGTTCGGGGACTAGCGGCTAGAGAGGAGGAGCAGTACTTC. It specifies CSVRGLAAREEEQYF.

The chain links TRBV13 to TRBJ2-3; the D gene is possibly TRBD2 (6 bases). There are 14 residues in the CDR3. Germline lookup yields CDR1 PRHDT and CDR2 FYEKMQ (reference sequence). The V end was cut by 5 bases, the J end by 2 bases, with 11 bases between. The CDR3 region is CASSPRDFTDTQYF. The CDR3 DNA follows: TGTGCCAGCAGCCCCCGGGACTTCACAGATACGCAGTATTTT.